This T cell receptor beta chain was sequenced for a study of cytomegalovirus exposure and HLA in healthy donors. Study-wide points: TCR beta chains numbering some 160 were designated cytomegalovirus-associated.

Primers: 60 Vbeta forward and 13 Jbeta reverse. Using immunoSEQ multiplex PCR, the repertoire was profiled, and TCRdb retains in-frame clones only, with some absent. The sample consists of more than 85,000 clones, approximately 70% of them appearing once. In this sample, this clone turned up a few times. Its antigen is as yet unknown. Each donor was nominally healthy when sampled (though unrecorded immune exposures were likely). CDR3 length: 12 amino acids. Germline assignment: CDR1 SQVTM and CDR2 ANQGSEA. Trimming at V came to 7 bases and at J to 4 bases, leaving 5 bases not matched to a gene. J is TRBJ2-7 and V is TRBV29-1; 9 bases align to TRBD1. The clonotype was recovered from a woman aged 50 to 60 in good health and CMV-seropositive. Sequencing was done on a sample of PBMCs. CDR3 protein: CSAGDRGYEQYF. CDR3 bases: TGCAGCGCCGGCGACAGGGGGTACGAGCAGTACTTC.